These 22 T cell receptor beta chains originate from one sample sequenced in a study of blood T cell repertoires in COVID-19. Clones were sequenced by immunoSEQ multiplex PCR, and TCRdb holds only the in-frame ones, with some missing. The sample consists of 57,000 or so clones, 86% of them appearing once. The sequenced sample was peripheral blood. The origin of the receptors is a human donor in a cohort sampled during active COVID-19.

Notes on this clone: This sample includes further DNA sequences coding for the same CDR3. V gene TRBV12-3 or TRBV12-4 combines with J gene TRBJ1-2; no definite D call. There are 13 residues in the CDR3. Trimming pared 6 bases from V and 5 bases from J, leaving 13 bases between. CDR3 DNA sequence: TGTGCCAGCAGCCCCGCCTCTCTATATGGCTACACCTTC. Residues: CASSPASLYGYTF.

This clone was seen a single time. The chain combines TRBV3-1 (or the pseudogene TRBV3-2) with TRBJ2-2; D possibly corresponds to TRBD1 (6 bases). Germline V gene lookup returns CDR1 LGHDT and CDR2 YNNKEL (reference sequence). V lost 6 bases to trimming and J lost 7 bases, with 15 bases between them. The CDR3 runs to 14 residues. CDR3 coding DNA: TGTGCCAGCAGACCGACAGGCGTGAACGGGGAGCTGTTTTTT. Amino acids: CASRPTGVNGELFF.

The rearrangement uses TRBV28 and TRBJ1-4; D gene unclear. V was shortened by 6 bases and J by 7 bases, with 18 bases between the two germline ends. Germline values: CDR1 MDHEN, CDR2 SYDVKM. The CDR3 totals 15 residues. The DNA for the CDR3 is TGTGCCAGCAGACGGGGTGGAAGGGAGGGTGAAAAACTGTTTTTT. Encoded protein: CASRRGGREGEKLFF.

This clone was detected a few times. V usage is TRBV5-1 and J usage is TRBJ2-7, with D perhaps TRBD2 (6 bases). CDR1 SGHRS and CDR2 YFSETQ come from the germline V gene. V gave up 3 bases and J gave up 3 bases, with 13 bases separating them. The CDR3 contains 14 residues. CDR3 DNA sequence: TGCGCCAGCAGCTCGCCGGGACTCGACTACGAGCAGTACTTC. This gives the protein CASSSPGLDYEQYF. Filled out from reference TRBV5-1 and TRBJ2-7, the complete variable domain reads KAGVTQTPRYLIKTRGQQVTLSCSPISGHRSVSWYQQTPGQGLQFLFEYFSETQRNKGNFPGRFSGRQFSNSRSEMNVSTLELGDSALYLCASSSPGLDYEQYFGPGTRLTVT.

In this sample, this clone turned up once. This chain links TRBV6-7 with TRBJ2-7; D is perhaps TRBD1 (6 bases). TRBV6-7 is an open reading frame whose function is uncertain. V gave up 6 bases and J gave up 3 bases, with 18 bases separating them. This CDR3 has 15 amino acids. CDR3: CASSPKGGTCYEQYF. The CDR3 region has the DNA TGTGCCAGCAGCCCCAAGGGTGGGACATGCTACGAGCAGTACTTC.

This chain uses TRBV30 with TRBJ2-1; the D is unclear. Between the trimmed V and J ends, which lost 2 bases and 8 bases, there was a span of 7 bases. The CDR3 has 11 amino acids. CDR1 is GTSNPN, CDR2 SVGIG, per germline (reference sequence). The CDR3 region has the DNA TGTGCCTGGAGTCCACGCGATGAGCAGTTCTTC. Translation: CAWSPRDEQFF. The entire variable domain, with the rest obtained from reference TRBV30 and TRBJ2-1, is as follows: SQTIHQWPATLVQPVGSPLSLECTVEGTSNPNLYWYRQAAGRGLQLLFYSVGIGQISSEVPQNLSASRPQDRQFILSSKKLLLSDSGFYLCAWSPRDEQFFGPGTRLTVL.

J is TRBJ1-2 and V is TRBV28, with TRBD1 as a possible D gene (5 bases). This CDR3 region has 14 residues. V was clipped by 5 bases and J by 4 bases, with 14 bases between them. Germline CDR1 MDHEN, CDR2 SYDVKM. CDR3 DNA sequence: TGTGCCAGCAGTGAAGGAGGGGTGGGCTATGGCTACACCTTC. Protein product: CASSEGGVGYGYTF.

Note on this clone: Other DNA sequences in the same sample also yield this CDR3. The chain uses TRBV5-4 and TRBJ1-2, with D perhaps matching TRBD1 (6 bases). This CDR3 has 14 amino acids. Per germline, CDR1 SGHNT and CDR2 YYREEE (reference sequence). V was cut by 0 bases and J by 2 bases, with 8 bases left in between. The CDR3 nucleotides are TGTGCCAGCAGCTTGGACAGGGCCAACTATGGCTACACCTTC. Translated: CASSLDRANYGYTF.

V gene TRBV7-2 combines with J gene TRBJ2-1; TRBD2 aligns across 9 bases. Germline CDR1 SGHTA, CDR2 FQGNSA. The junction had 12 bases not matched to a gene; V was cut back by 8 bases and J by 7 bases. This CDR3 is 15 amino acids long. CDR3 loop: CASEANSGRGNEQFF. CDR3 coding DNA: TGTGCCAGCGAGGCCAATAGCGGGAGAGGAAATGAGCAGTTCTTC. The variable domain in full, with the rest retrieved from reference TRBV7-2 and TRBJ2-1, is GAGVSQSPSNKVTEKGKDVELRCDPISGHTALYWYRQSLGQGLEFLIYFQGNSAPDKSGLPSDRFSAERTGGSVSTLTIQRTQQEDSAVYLCASEANSGRGNEQFFGPGTRLTVL.

V usage is TRBV5-6 and J usage is TRBJ2-1, with 8 bases aligning to TRBD1. V was pared by 4 bases and J by 5 bases, with 11 bases of the junction left unmatched. This CDR3 contains 16 residues. Germline CDR1 SGHDT, CDR2 YYEEEE. CDR3 coding DNA: TGTGCCAGCAGCCTCTGGACAGGGCAAACTAACAATGAGCAGTTCTTC. As protein: CASSLWTGQTNNEQFF. Combining the CDR3 with reference TRBV5-6 and TRBJ2-1 gives the whole variable domain DAGVTQSPTHLIKTRGQQVTLRCSPKSGHDTVSWYQQALGQGPQFIFQYYEEEERQRGNFPDRFSGHQFPNYSSELNVNALLLGDSALYLCASSLWTGQTNNEQFFGPGTRLTVL.

V and J are TRBV28 and TRBJ2-1, with 8 positions matching TRBD2. The CDR3 consists of 14 residues. Germline trimming cut 10 bases from V and 6 bases from J; bases unmatched to any gene: 11. Germline-derived CDR1 and CDR2 are MDHEN and SYDVKM. The CDR3 sequence is CATYSGAALNEQFF. The DNA for the CDR3 is TGTGCCACCTATAGCGGGGCGGCCCTCAATGAGCAGTTCTTC.

A few counts support this clone. The rearrangement links TRBV29-1 to TRBJ2-7; the D gene is possibly TRBD2 (6 bases). The CDR3 is made up of 15 amino acids. V was shortened by 5 bases and J by 3 bases, with 20 bases between the two germline ends. Germline values: CDR1 SQVTM, CDR2 ANQGSEA. Here the CDR3 reads CSVPRGTKENYEQYF. The CDR3 nucleotides are TGCAGCGTTCCCCGGGGGACGAAGGAAAACTACGAGCAGTACTTC.

The chain employs TRBV12-5 and TRBJ2-3; D call uncertain. This CDR3 has 13 amino acids. Trimming stripped 2 bases from V and 8 bases from J, with 11 bases between. From germline, CDR1 is LGHNT and CDR2 FRNRAP. Written as DNA, the CDR3 is TGTGCTAGTGGTTTGATGGCGGCAGTTACGCAGTATTTT. Its translation: CASGLMAAVTQYF.

This sequence joins TRBV9 and TRBJ2-2; unclear D gene. The CDR3 length is 13 residues. V was cut by 1 base and J by 3 bases, with 4 bases left in between. The germline CDR1 and CDR2 sequences are SGDLS and YYNGEE. The CDR3 loop reads CASSVIYTGELFF. The CDR3 nucleotides read TGTGCCAGCAGCGTAATATACACCGGGGAGCTGTTTTTT.

This chain joins TRBV3-1 (or the pseudogene TRBV3-2) and TRBJ2-7; no reliable D call. Germline V CDR1 and CDR2: LGHDT, YNNKEL (reference sequence). The CDR3 spans 15 residues. V lost 3 bases, J lost 3 bases, and 15 bases lay in between. The chain's CDR3 is CASSQVRLGLYEQYF. CDR3 bases: TGTGCCAGCAGCCAGGTTCGCCTGGGCCTCTACGAGCAGTACTTC.

The rearrangement joins TRBV5-6 to TRBJ2-4; 7 bases are shared with TRBD2. CDR1 is SGHDT, CDR2 YYEEEE, per germline. The CDR3 length is 18 residues. The ends lost 1 base at V and 8 bases at J; junction bases unmatched: 18. Here the CDR3 reads CASSLSWWAGDEGDIQYF. CDR3 nucleotides: TGTGCCAGCAGCTTGTCGTGGTGGGCGGGAGATGAAGGAGACATTCAGTACTTC.

This sequence joins TRBV28 and TRBJ2-1; weak D call: TRBD2 (6 bases). From germline, CDR1 is MDHEN and CDR2 SYDVKM. The CDR3 has 13 amino acids. Trimming left V 6 bases short and J 12 bases short, with 18 bases between. In DNA form, the CDR3 reads TGTGCCAGCAGGCCTAGCGCTGAAATGTCGCAGTTCTTC. Amino acid sequence: CASRPSAEMSQFF.

V usage is TRBV5-4 and J usage is TRBJ2-7; D might be TRBD1 (5 bases). V lost 2 bases and J lost 2, with 11 bases in between. The V gene's germline CDR1 is SGHNT and CDR2 YYREEE (reference sequence). The CDR3 has 14 residues. The chain's CDR3 is CASSFRGGAYEQYF. CDR3 coding DNA: TGTGCCAGCAGCTTTAGGGGTGGGGCCTACGAGCAGTACTTC.

This chain links TRBV18 with TRBJ2-3; TRBD1 agrees at 9 bases. Germline V gives CDR1 KGHSH, CDR2 LQKENI. There are 14 residues in the CDR3. Germline trimming cut 6 bases from V and 7 bases from J; bases unmatched to any gene: 8. CDR3 sequence: CASSPGTGSYTQYF. The CDR3 DNA sequence: TGTGCCAGCTCGCCCGGGACAGGGTCATATACGCAGTATTTT.

This clone was found a few times. The CDR3: CASSPQGLGNQPQHF. The CDR3 DNA reads TGTGCCAGCAGTCCACAGGGGCTTGGCAATCAGCCCCAGCATTTT. The chain links TRBV2 to TRBJ1-5, with 7 bases fitting TRBD1. The V segment lost 5 bases and the J segment 2 bases; nucleotides outside the gene matches: 6. Germline CDR1 reads SNHLY; CDR2 reads FYNNEI. CDR3 length: 15 amino acids.

The chain employs TRBV4-1 and TRBJ2-1; the D is unclear. Deletions cut 4 bases from V and 3 bases from J, with 13 bases between. This CDR3 is built from 15 residues. Germline V gene data show CDR1 as MGHRA and CDR2 as YSYEKL. CDR3 sequence reads: CASSPNTWYYNEQFF. CDR3 nucleotides: TGCGCCAGCAGCCCAAATACTTGGTACTACAATGAGCAGTTCTTC.

V gene TRBV7-3 combines with J gene TRBJ2-3; 7 bases are a match to TRBD2. This CDR3 comprises 14 residues. Germline V CDR1 and CDR2: SGHTA, FQGTGA. The ends lost 6 bases at V and 5 bases at J; junction bases unmatched: 8. CDR3 sequence reads: CASSLGGSGDTQYF. The CDR3 bases are TGTGCCAGCAGTTTGGGCGGGAGCGGAGATACGCAGTATTTT.